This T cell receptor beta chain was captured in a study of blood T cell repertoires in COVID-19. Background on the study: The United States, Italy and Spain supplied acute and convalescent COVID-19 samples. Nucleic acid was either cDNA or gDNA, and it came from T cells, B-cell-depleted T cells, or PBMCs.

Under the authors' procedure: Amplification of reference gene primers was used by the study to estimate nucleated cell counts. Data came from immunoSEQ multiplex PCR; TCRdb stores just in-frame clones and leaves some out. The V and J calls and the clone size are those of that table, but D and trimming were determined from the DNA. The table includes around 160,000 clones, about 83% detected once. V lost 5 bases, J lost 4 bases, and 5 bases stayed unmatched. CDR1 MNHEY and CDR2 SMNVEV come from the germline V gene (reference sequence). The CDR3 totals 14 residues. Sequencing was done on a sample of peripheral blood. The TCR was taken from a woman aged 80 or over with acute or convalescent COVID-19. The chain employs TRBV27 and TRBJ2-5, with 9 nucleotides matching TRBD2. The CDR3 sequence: CASSTGTSRETQYF. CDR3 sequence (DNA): TGTGCCAGCAGTACCGGGACTAGCCGAGAGACCCAGTACTTC.